This T cell receptor beta chain derives from a study of T cell clonality in common variable immunodeficiency. Blood samples were heparinized, roughly 5 to 9 ml per donor. Study observations and caveats: CVID subjects had higher TCRbeta clonality than healthy controls, most marked in about a third. In common variable immunodeficiency, TCR beta chains reportedly carried fewer deletions and N-nucleotide insertions. Fewer TCRbeta clones were shared among CVID subjects than controls.

In its sample, this clone was seen a few times. The target antigen is unknown. The read terminates 3 residues before the CDR3 end, so the remaining end is supplied by the germline J gene. CDR1 LNHDA and CDR2 SQIVND come from the germline V gene (reference sequence). Trimming took 10 bases from V and 3 from J, leaving 19 bases between them. CDR3 size: 15 residues. Sequenced by immunoSEQ multiplex PCR; TCRdb stores in-frame clones only, minus some. The sample was found to contain 45,000 to 55,000 clones, and every one recurs. The sequence derives from a person between 18 and 75 years old in good health. Sequences were obtained from peripheral blood mononuclear cells. V usage is TRBV19 and J usage is TRBJ2-1; D is ambiguous. CDR3 DNA (partial): TGTGCCACTTCCCGGCGGCCTCCGGACTACAATGAG. Protein: CATSRRPPDYNE. The entire CDR3 is CATSRRPPDYNEQFF.